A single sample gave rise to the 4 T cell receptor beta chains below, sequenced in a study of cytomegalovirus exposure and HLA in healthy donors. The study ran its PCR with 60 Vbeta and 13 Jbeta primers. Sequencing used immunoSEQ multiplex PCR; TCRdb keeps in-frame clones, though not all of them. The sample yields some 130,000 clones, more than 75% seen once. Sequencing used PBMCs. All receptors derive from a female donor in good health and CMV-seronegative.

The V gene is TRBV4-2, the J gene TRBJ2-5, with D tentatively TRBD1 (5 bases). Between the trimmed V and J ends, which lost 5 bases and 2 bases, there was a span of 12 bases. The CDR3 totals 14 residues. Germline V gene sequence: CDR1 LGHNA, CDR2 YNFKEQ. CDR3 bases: TGTGCCAGCAGCTACAGGCCGGGTCAAGAGACCCAGTACTTC. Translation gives CASSYRPGQETQYF.

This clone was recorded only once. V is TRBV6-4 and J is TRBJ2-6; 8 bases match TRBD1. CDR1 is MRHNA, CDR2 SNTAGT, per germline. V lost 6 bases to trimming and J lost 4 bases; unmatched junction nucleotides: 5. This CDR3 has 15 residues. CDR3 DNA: TGTGCCAGCAGCCCGACAGGGGCCGGGGCCAACGTCCTGACTTTC. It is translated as CASSPTGAGANVLTF.

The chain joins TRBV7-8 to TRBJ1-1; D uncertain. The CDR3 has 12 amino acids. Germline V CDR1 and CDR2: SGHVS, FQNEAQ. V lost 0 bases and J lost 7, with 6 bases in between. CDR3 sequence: CASSLAGSEAFF. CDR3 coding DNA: TGTGCCAGCAGCTTAGCGGGGAGTGAAGCTTTCTTT.

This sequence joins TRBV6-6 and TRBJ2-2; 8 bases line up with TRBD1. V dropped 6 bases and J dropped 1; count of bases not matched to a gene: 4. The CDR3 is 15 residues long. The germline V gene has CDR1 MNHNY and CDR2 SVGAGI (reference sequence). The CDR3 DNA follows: TGTGCCAGCAGCGACAGGGGATTGAACACCGGGGAGCTGTTTTTT. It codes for CASSDRGLNTGELFF.